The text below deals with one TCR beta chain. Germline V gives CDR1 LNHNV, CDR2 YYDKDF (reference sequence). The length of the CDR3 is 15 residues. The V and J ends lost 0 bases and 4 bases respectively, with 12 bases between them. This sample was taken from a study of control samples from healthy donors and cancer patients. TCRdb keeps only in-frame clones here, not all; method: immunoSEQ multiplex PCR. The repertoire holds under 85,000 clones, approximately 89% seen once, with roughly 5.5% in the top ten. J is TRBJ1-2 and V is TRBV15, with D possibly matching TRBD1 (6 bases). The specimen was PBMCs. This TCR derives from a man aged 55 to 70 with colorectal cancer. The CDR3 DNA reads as TGTGCCACCAGCAGAGATGCAGGGGATGTCTATGGCTACACCTTC. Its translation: CATSRDAGDVYGYTF.